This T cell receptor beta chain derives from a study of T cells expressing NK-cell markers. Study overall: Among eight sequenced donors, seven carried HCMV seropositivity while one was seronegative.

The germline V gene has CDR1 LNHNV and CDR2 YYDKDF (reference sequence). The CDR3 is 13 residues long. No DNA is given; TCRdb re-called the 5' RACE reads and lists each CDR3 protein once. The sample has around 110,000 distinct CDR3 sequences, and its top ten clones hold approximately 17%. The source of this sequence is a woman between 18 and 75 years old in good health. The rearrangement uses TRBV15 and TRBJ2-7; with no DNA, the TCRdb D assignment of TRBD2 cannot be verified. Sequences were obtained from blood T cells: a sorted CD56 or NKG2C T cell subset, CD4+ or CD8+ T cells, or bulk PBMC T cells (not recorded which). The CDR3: CATRASGSYEQYF.